This T cell receptor (beta chain) originates from a study of blood T cell repertoires in COVID-19. Study-wide background: The origin of the acute and convalescent COVID-19 samples was the United States, Italy and Spain. Nucleic acid was either cDNA or gDNA, and it came from T cells, B-cell-depleted T cells, or PBMCs.

Trimming stripped 1 base from V and 6 bases from J, with 7 bases between. CDR1 is LGHDT, CDR2 YNNKEL, per germline (reference sequence). The length of the CDR3 is 14 residues. Assay: immunoSEQ multiplex PCR; the TCRdb copy retains only in-frame clones and omits some. The data contain some 50,000 clones, around 84% of them singletons. The TCR originated in a man aged 45-60 years with acute or convalescent COVID-19. The sequenced sample was peripheral blood. The V gene is TRBV3-1 (or the pseudogene TRBV3-2), the J gene TRBJ1-6, with D hard to call. The DNA for the CDR3 is TGTGCCAGCAGCCAAGGACAACCTAATTCACCCCTCCACTTT. Its protein is CASSQGQPNSPLHF.